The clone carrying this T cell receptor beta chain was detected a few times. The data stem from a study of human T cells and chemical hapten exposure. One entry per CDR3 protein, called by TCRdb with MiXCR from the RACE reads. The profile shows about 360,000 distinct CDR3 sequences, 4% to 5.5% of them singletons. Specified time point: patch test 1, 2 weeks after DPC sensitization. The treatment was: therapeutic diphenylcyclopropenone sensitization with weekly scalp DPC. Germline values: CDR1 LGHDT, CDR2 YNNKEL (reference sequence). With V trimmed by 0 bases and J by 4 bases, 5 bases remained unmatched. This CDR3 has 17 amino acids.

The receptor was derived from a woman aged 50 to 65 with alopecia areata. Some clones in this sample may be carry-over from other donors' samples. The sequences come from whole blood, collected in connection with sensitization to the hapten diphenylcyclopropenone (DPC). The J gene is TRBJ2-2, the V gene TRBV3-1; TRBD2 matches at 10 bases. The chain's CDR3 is CASSQDVLAGTTGELFF. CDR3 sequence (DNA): TGTGCCAGCAGCCAAGACGTACTAGCGGGGACCACCGGGGAGCTGTTTTTT.